The T cell receptor beta chain under discussion was sequenced for a study of blood T cell repertoires in COVID-19. Participants were aged roughly 18 to 90 years, lived in 24 US areas, and enrolled virtually. Participants' reported clinical history set cohort assignment. Donors in Cohort 3 who had recovered were those with two negative PCRs, healthcare professional clearance, or resolution of their symptoms. TCRdb keeps only in-frame clones here, not all; method: immunoSEQ multiplex PCR. The table includes fewer than 200,000 clones, 78% detected once. This TCR came from a woman aged 45 to 65 who had recovered from COVID-19. What was sequenced was PBMCs or T cells enriched from blood (not recorded which).

The CDR3 bases are TGTGCCAGTACCTATAGGGGGGGACGGGGGACTGAAGCTTTCTTT. Translated, it gives CASTYRGGRGTEAFF. This sequence joins TRBV19 and TRBJ1-1; weak D call: TRBD1 (6 bases). Trimming took 7 bases from V and 5 from J, leaving 20 bases between them. Germline lookup yields CDR1 LNHDA and CDR2 SQIVND (reference sequence). The CDR3 is 15 residues long.